This T cell receptor (beta chain) is drawn from a study of type 1 regulatory T cells. Study details: T-allo10 is a Tr1-enriched, alloantigen-specific CD4 T cell product made in vitro.

The germline V and J ends were trimmed by 0 bases and 6 bases, with 8 bases remaining between them. The CDR3 is 12 residues long. Looked up from germline, CDR1 is DFQATT and CDR2 is SNEGSKA (reference sequence). TCRdb re-called the reads with MiXCR, one entry per CDR3 protein. Among 65,000 to 80,000 distinct CDR3 sequences listed, around 20% were seen once. In its sample, this clonotype was seen many times. The antigen remains unidentified. Study conclusions and caveats: Tr1 cells had a more restricted TCR repertoire than non-Tr1 cells.

The rearrangement joins TRBV20-1 to TRBJ1-2; D not certain. The sequence was collected from a human donor in good health. The sequenced sample was cultured type 1 regulatory T (Tr1) cells, either the whole culture or a sorted fraction (not recorded which). CDR3 region: CSARDQADGYTF. For the CDR3, the DNA is TGCAGTGCTAGAGATCAAGCAGATGGCTACACCTTC.